Listed below are T cell receptor beta chains from one sample, sequenced in a study of cytotoxic CD8 clonotypes in ibrutinib-treated CLL. TCRdb's copy holds only in-frame clones and misses some; the assay was immunoSEQ multiplex PCR. Among 25,000 to 35,000 clones listed, approximately 85% were seen once. The specimen was PBMCs, collected after 24 months of ibrutinib treatment. The receptor set was obtained from a human donor with chronic lymphocytic leukemia. Both conserved end residues are part of each CDR3. Each record gives: CDR3 protein, CDR3 DNA, V gene, clone size, J gene, D gene. D genes are given only for firm matches. Not every row has a clone size; where given, it reads once, few, many or a size class.

CASSLGPDLPTSGGAGEQFF,TGTGCCAGCAGCTTAGGCCCTGACTTGCCGACTAGCGGGGGGGCTGGGGAGCAGTTCTTC,TRBV7-8,NA,TRBJ2-1,TRBD2
CASSSTGYNSPLHF,TGTGCCAGCAGTTCCACCGGGTATAATTCACCCCTCCACTTT,TRBV9,NA,TRBJ1-6,NA
CASSQTTENNNSPLHF,TGTGCCAGCAGCCAGACGACAGAGAATAATAATTCACCCCTCCACTTT,TRBV4-2,NA,TRBJ1-6,NA
CASRPRDRAAEAFF,TGCGCCAGCAGACCTCGGGACAGGGCCGCCGAAGCTTTCTTT,TRBV5-1,once,TRBJ1-1,TRBD1
CASKGQIQETQYF,TGTGCCAGCAAAGGACAGATCCAAGAGACCCAGTACTTC,TRBV27,NA,TRBJ2-5,NA
CASSLDETGFLAFF,TGTGCCAGCAGCTTAGATGAGACAGGGTTTTTGGCTTTCTTT,TRBV7-2,NA,TRBJ1-1,TRBD1
CAISEREGLNTEAFF,TGTGCCATCAGTGAGCGGGAAGGGTTGAACACTGAAGCTTTCTTT,TRBV10-3,once,TRBJ1-1,NA
CASKLESGGRYEQYF,TGTGCCAGCAAATTGGAAAGCGGGGGGCGGTACGAGCAGTACTTC,TRBV6-5,NA,TRBJ2-7,TRBD2
CASTQTSGGNNEQFF,TGTGCCAGCACCCAAACTAGCGGGGGTAACAATGAGCAGTTCTTC,TRBV6-1,NA,TRBJ2-1,TRBD2
CAISVEGETQYF,TGTGCCATCAGTGTCGAGGGAGAGACCCAGTACTTC,TRBV10-3,NA,TRBJ2-5,NA
CASSYSTSYYEQYF,TGTGCCAGCAGTTACTCGACATCCTATTACGAGCAGTACTTC,TRBV6-5,NA,TRBJ2-7,NA
CASSLSGPETQYF,TGCGCCAGCAGCTTGAGCGGTCCGGAGACCCAGTACTTC,TRBV5-1,NA,TRBJ2-5,NA
CASSYSLSREAETQYF,TGTGCCAGCAGTTACTCGTTAAGTCGGGAAGCGGAGACCCAGTACTTC,TRBV6-6,once,TRBJ2-5,NA
CASSLSRLGREGNQPQHF,TGTGCCAGCAGCTTAAGTCGGCTCGGCAGGGAGGGCAATCAGCCCCAGCATTTT,TRBV7-3,NA,TRBJ1-5,NA
CASSLGDRGYEQYF,TGTGCCAGCAGCCTAGGGGACAGGGGCTACGAGCAGTACTTC,TRBV7-6,NA,TRBJ2-7,TRBD1
CAGGGFTDTQYF,TGTGCAGGGGGCGGTTTCACAGATACGCAGTATTTT,TRBV7-2,NA,TRBJ2-3,TRBD1
CASSLDQETQYF,TGTGCCAGCAGTCTAGACCAAGAGACCCAGTACTTC,TRBV27,NA,TRBJ2-5,NA
CAISESRRDRGQPQHF,TGTGCCATCAGTGAGTCGAGGCGGGACAGGGGGCAGCCCCAGCATTTT,TRBV6-1,NA,TRBJ1-5,TRBD1
CASSQVLNTEAFF,TGTGCCAGCAGCCAAGTGTTGAACACTGAAGCTTTCTTT,TRBV5-4,NA,TRBJ1-1,NA
CASSVTPGVGDQPQHF,TGTGCCAGCAGTGTAACCCCAGGGGTTGGGGATCAGCCCCAGCATTTT,TRBV6-1,NA,TRBJ1-5,NA
CASSYLETQYF,TGTGCCAGCAGTTATTTGGAGACCCAGTACTTC,TRBV6-1,NA,TRBJ2-5,NA
CASRRAAGYNEQFF,TGTGCCAGTAGAAGGGCGGCGGGATACAATGAGCAGTTCTTC,TRBV19,NA,TRBJ2-1,NA
CASSHLEGSKLFF,TGTGCCAGCAGTCACTTGGAGGGCTCAAAACTGTTTTTT,TRBV6-5,NA,TRBJ1-4,NA